Following are 32 T cell receptor beta chains from one sample sequenced in a study of breast tumors, draining lymph nodes, adjacent tissues. Samples came from axillary lymph nodes draining the breast cancer. One entry per CDR3 protein results from TCRdb running MiXCR on the multiplex PCR reads. The sample yields 150,000 to 200,000 distinct CDR3 sequences, 33% seen once. Sequenced sample: axillary lymph node tissue. These receptor sequences come from a female donor with breast cancer. Some clones in this sample may be carry-over from other donors' samples.

This clonotype occurred a few times. Germline is not matched at one junction end, which may reflect a read error. The V call is TRBV18, the J call TRBJ1-4, with D perhaps matching TRBD1 (6 bases). The CDR3 covers 14 residues. The germline CDR1 and CDR2 sequences are KGHSH and LQKENI. In nucleotides, the CDR3 is TGTGCCAGCTCATCACCCCCGGGGGGGGCAAAACTGTTTTTT. Its translation: CASSSPPGGAKLFF.

For this clonotype: A read error may be the cause here, since a much bigger clone is one base away. The chain joins TRBV6-1 to TRBJ2-1; D not certain. The CDR3 is 13 amino acids. Germline V gene sequence: CDR1 MNHNS, CDR2 SASEGT. The V and J ends lost 7 bases and 7 bases respectively, with 14 bases between them. The CDR3 region is CASNGRQANEQFF. CDR3 DNA: TGTGCCAGCAATGGCCGCCAGGCGAATGAGCAGTTCTTC.

The CDR3, as DNA: TGTGCCAGCAGCTTAGTGGGGAGAAGGGACGAAAAACTGTTTTTT. Translating gives CASSLVGRRDEKLFF. This chain joins TRBV11-1 and TRBJ1-4, with D perhaps matching TRBD1 (5 bases). Trimming cost V 1 base and J 8 bases, with 14 bases left between them. The germline V gene encodes CDR1 SGHAT and CDR2 FQDESV (reference sequence). CDR3 length equals 15 residues.

This clonotype was seen at least ten times. The chain employs TRBV5-1 and TRBJ2-1, with 7 positions matching TRBD2. V lost 4 bases to trimming and J lost 6 bases; unmatched junction nucleotides: 4. From germline, CDR1 is SGHRS and CDR2 YFSETQ. CDR3 length: 13 residues. This CDR3 is CASSGGLLNEQFF. The CDR3 DNA reads TGCGCCAGCAGCGGGGGACTACTCAATGAGCAGTTCTTC. The whole variable domain, filled in from reference TRBV5-1 and TRBJ2-1, reads KAGVTQTPRYLIKTRGQQVTLSCSPISGHRSVSWYQQTPGQGLQFLFEYFSETQRNKGNFPGRFSGRQFSNSRSEMNVSTLELGDSALYLCASSGGLLNEQFFGPGTRLTVL.

Ten or more counts support this clonotype. A read error is possible here, since a much larger clone lies one base away. The chain links TRBV20-1 to TRBJ1-2, with TRBD1 matching over 12 bases. Germline V gene lookup returns CDR1 DFQATT and CDR2 SNEGSKA (reference sequence). The CDR3 has 12 residues. The CDR3 DNA is TGCAGTGCTTCCGGGACAGGGGGCGGCTCCACCTTC. This codes for CSASGTGGGSTF.

This clonotype was counted many times. CDR3 sequence (DNA): TGTGCCAGCAGCGGACAGGGGGGAGCAGATACGCAGTATTTT. This encodes CASSGQGGADTQYF. The rearrangement uses TRBV6-1 and TRBJ2-3; TRBD1 aligns across 10 bases. V lost 6 bases, J lost 4 bases, and 4 bases stayed unmatched. This CDR3 contains 14 residues. Per germline, CDR1 MNHNS and CDR2 SASEGT.

This clonotype was detected many times. J is TRBJ1-6 and V is TRBV3-1; D gene unclear. The CDR3 runs to 14 residues. Germline V lookup: CDR1 LGHDT, CDR2 YNNKEL (reference sequence). V was clipped by 4 bases and J by 8 bases, with 12 bases between them. CDR3 in DNA: TGTGCCAGCAGCCCGGACGGAATCTATTCACCCCTCCACTTT. It encodes CASSPDGIYSPLHF.

This clonotype was seen at least ten times. The chain joins TRBV5-6 to TRBJ2-1; TRBD1 aligns across 7 bases. The V and J ends lost 1 base and 6 bases, in that order; junction bases with no gene match: 4. The CDR3 sequence is 14 residues long. CDR1 and CDR2 (germline): SGHDT, YYEEEE. The CDR3 DNA reads as TGTGCCAGCAGCTTGCCGGGACAGCCCAATGAGCAGTTCTTC. Translating gives CASSLPGQPNEQFF.

This clonotype has ten or more counts. The chain links TRBV2 to TRBJ2-1; D gene uncertain. Germline V gene sequence: CDR1 SNHLY, CDR2 FYNNEI. The CDR3 consists of 12 residues. V shed 0 bases and J shed 6 bases, with 3 bases lying between them. CDR3 residues: CASSEASNEQFF. DNA of the CDR3: TGTGCCAGCAGTGAAGCTTCCAATGAGCAGTTCTTC.

With regard to this clonotype: Germline and junction disagree at one end, which may indicate a read error. The rearrangement links TRBV29-1 to TRBJ1-3, with TRBD1 matching over 11 bases. Germline CDR1 SQVTM, CDR2 ANQGSEA. The CDR3 loop spans 17 amino acids. The CDR3 region has the DNA TGCAGCGTTGAAGACCGGGACAGGGGGATCTCTGGAAACGCCATATACTTT. This translates into CSVEDRDRGISGNAIYF. Complete variable domain (other parts from reference TRBV29-1 and TRBJ1-3): SAVISQKPSRDICQRGTSLTIQCQVDSQVTMMFWYRQQPGQSLTLIATANQGSEATYESGFVIDKFPISRPNLTFSTLTVSNMSPEDSSIYLCSVEDRDRGISGNAIYFGEGSWLTVV.

Remarks on this clonotype: A much larger clone is a single base away; this may be a read error. The rearrangement uses TRBV6-1 and TRBJ1-5, with TRBD1 matching over 12 bases. Germline lookup yields CDR1 MNHNS and CDR2 SASEGT. The trim removed 4 bases at V and 6 bases at J, leaving 13 bases unmatched. The CDR3 loop spans 18 amino acids. DNA for the CDR3: TGTGCCAGCAGTGTAAGGGACAGGGGGCTTTGGTTGGGTCAGCCCCAGCATTTT. Amino acids: CASSVRDRGLWLGQPQHF.

On this clonotype: A much larger clone lies one base from this, so it may be a read error. This chain uses TRBV6-5 with TRBJ2-3, with 7 bases lining up with TRBD1. After removal of 5 bases from V and 8 bases from J, the junction contained 1 base not matched to a gene. This CDR3 comprises 11 residues. Germline V gene lookup returns CDR1 MNHEY and CDR2 SVGAGI. The CDR3 DNA reads as TGTGCCAGCAGTCACAGGGGTACGCAGTATTTT. Its protein is CASSHRGTQYF.

This clonotype showed up many times. V gene TRBV6-5 combines with J gene TRBJ1-5, with 8 bases matching TRBD1. In germline, CDR1 is MNHEY, CDR2 SVGAGI. V trimming: 7 bases; J trimming: 6 bases; junction bases outside the gene matches: 5. The length of the CDR3 is 13 residues. The CDR3 protein is CASKQGAGQPQHF. CDR3 coding DNA: TGTGCCAGCAAGCAGGGGGCAGGTCAGCCCCAGCATTTT.

This clonotype showed up many times. This sequence joins TRBV24-1 and TRBJ1-2; D unresolved. This CDR3 is 11 amino acids long. The germline gives CDR1 KGHDR, CDR2 SFDVKD. V shed 8 bases and J shed 2 bases, with 5 bases lying between them. CDR3 in amino acids: CATTENYGYTF. CDR3 sequence (DNA): TGTGCCACCACAGAGAACTATGGCTACACCTTC.

This clonotype was seen at least ten times. This sequence joins TRBV2 and TRBJ2-7; perhaps TRBD2 as D (5 bases). Trimming cost V 7 bases and J 7 bases, with 20 bases left between them. CDR3 length: 14 residues. CDR1 is SNHLY and CDR2 is FYNNEI in the germline V gene. In DNA form, the CDR3 reads TGTGCCAGCACTTCAGCTCAGACCACGGGGGAGCAGTACTTC. It yields the protein CASTSAQTTGEQYF.

Many counts were recorded for this clonotype. The rearrangement uses TRBV19 and TRBJ1-4; no reliable D call. The CDR3 is 16 residues long. Germline values: CDR1 LNHDA, CDR2 SQIVND (reference sequence). Trimming removed 5 bases from V and 2 bases from J, with 15 bases in between. The CDR3 DNA is TGTGCCAGTAGTTCGACCGGTCTGAGGACTAATGAAAAACTGTTTTTT. Its translation is CASSSTGLRTNEKLFF.

The table lists this clonotype with many counts. This chain connects TRBV30 to TRBJ1-6; TRBD1 aligns across 7 bases. The germline gives CDR1 GTSNPN, CDR2 SVGIG (reference sequence). V gave up 1 base and J gave up 6 bases; unmatched junction bases: 9. The CDR3 consists of 16 residues. The CDR3, as DNA: TGTGCCTGGAGTGACGCTCTAGGGGGCTTTAATTCACCCCTCCACTTT. The encoded protein is CAWSDALGGFNSPLHF.

As concerns this clonotype: A single base separates this from a much larger clone, so it may be a read error. This sequence joins TRBV6-5 and TRBJ2-1; D is perhaps TRBD2 (5 bases). Germline loops: CDR1 MNHEY, CDR2 SVGAGI. The CDR3 is made up of 12 amino acids. CDR3 coding DNA: TGTACCAGCGGCCCCCCCGGGGTTTGGCAGTTCTTC. Translating it yields CTSGPPGVWQFF.

As for this clonotype: The junction differs from germline at one of its ends, possibly a read error. The chain has TRBV3-1 and TRBJ1-3, with D uncertain. The germline gives CDR1 LGHDT, CDR2 YNNKEL (reference sequence). This CDR3 has 15 residues. CDR3 nucleotide sequence: TGCGCCAGCAGCCACGATAGAGGTCCCGGAAACACCATATATTTT. This gives the protein CASSHDRGPGNTIYF.

The chain uses TRBV27 and TRBJ1-6, with 8 bases aligning to TRBD1. The V gene end was trimmed by 1 base and the J gene end by 6 bases; junction bases not matched to a gene: 2. There are 15 residues in the CDR3. Germline V gene lookup returns CDR1 MNHEY and CDR2 SMNVEV (reference sequence). The CDR3 sequence is CASSLLGTGNSPLHF. The CDR3 DNA reads TGTGCCAGCAGTTTATTGGGGACAGGTAATTCACCCCTCCACTTT.

This clonotype appeared many times. V and J are TRBV12-3 or TRBV12-4 and TRBJ1-3, with a possible D match to TRBD1 (6 bases). V lost 3 bases to trimming and J lost 5 bases, with 8 bases between them. This CDR3 comprises 13 residues. The CDR3 DNA reads as TGTGCCAGCAGTTTCAGGGGCCGAAACACCATATATTTT. Its protein is CASSFRGRNTIYF.

This clonotype appeared a few times. The CDR3 does not end in the conserved phenylalanine or tryptophan, so this is likely a read error. The chain combines TRBV7-2 with TRBJ2-1; D may correspond to TRBD1 or TRBD2 (5 bases each). Trimming pared 5 bases from V and 4 bases from J, leaving 12 bases between. This CDR3 spans 14 amino acids. Germline CDR1 and CDR2: SGHTA and FQGNSA. The CDR3 DNA is TGTGCCAGCAGCATGGGGGTCCTTTACAATGAGCAGTTCCTC. This codes for CASSMGVLYNEQFL.

This clonotype was seen at least ten times. The gene calls are TRBV4-1 and TRBJ2-1, with 10 positions matching TRBD2. The germline V gene encodes CDR1 MGHRA and CDR2 YSYEKL. V was pared by 8 bases and J by 5 bases, with 6 bases of the junction left unmatched. CDR3 length: 14 residues. The CDR3 here is CASSGTSVHNEQFF. DNA of the CDR3: TGCGCCAGCTCTGGGACTAGCGTCCACAATGAGCAGTTCTTC.

This chain links TRBV7-6 with TRBJ1-6; weak D call: TRBD1 (6 bases). This CDR3 region has 16 residues. Germline values: CDR1 SGHVS, CDR2 FNYEAQ. Trimming took off 1 base at V and 9 bases at J, with 16 bases between the two ends. CDR3 bases: TGTGCCAGCAGCTTAGGCGCGGGGGCTAAGTCTTCACCCCTCCACTTT. Protein product: CASSLGAGAKSSPLHF.

This clonotype occurred many times. V is TRBV20-1 and J is TRBJ1-3, with D tentatively TRBD1 (6 bases). V lost 1 base and J lost 2, with 12 bases in between. Germline CDR1 is DFQATT and CDR2 is SNEGSKA (reference sequence). This CDR3 has 15 amino acids. The CDR3 sequence is CSARGGLGPGNTIYF. The CDR3 coding sequence is TGCAGTGCTAGAGGGGGGCTTGGACCTGGAAACACCATATATTTT.

As to this clonotype: It may be a read error: a sequence one base away is much more abundant. As the CDR3 is not closed by the conserved phenylalanine or tryptophan, this likely results from a read error. The chain uses TRBV5-1 and TRBJ2-5; tentatively, D is TRBD2 (6 bases). CDR3 length: 14 amino acids. Germline loops: CDR1 SGHRS, CDR2 YFSETQ. Between the trimmed V and J ends, which lost 0 bases and 5 bases, there was a span of 11 bases. This chain's CDR3 is CASSLASGRETQYL. The CDR3 nucleotides are TGCGCCAGCAGCTTGGCCTCGGGGAGGGAGACCCAGTACCTC.

This clonotype was seen at least ten times. J is TRBJ2-2 and V is TRBV4-3, with TRBD1 matching 8 bases. The CDR3 is 18 amino acids. Germline V gene sequence: CDR1 LGHNA, CDR2 YSLEER. V lost 0 bases, J lost 4 bases, and 10 bases stayed unmatched. CDR3 residues: CASSQETQGAGLTGELFF. DNA of the CDR3: TGCGCCAGCAGCCAAGAGACCCAGGGGGCGGGCCTCACCGGGGAGCTGTTTTTT.

This clonotype has a count of ten or more. The CDR3 protein is CASSTSFNYGYTF. In nucleotides, the CDR3 is TGTGCCAGTAGTACTTCATTTAACTATGGCTACACCTTC. The rearrangement links TRBV19 to TRBJ1-2; D ambiguous. Trimming left V 4 bases short and J 1 base short, with 7 bases between. This CDR3 is 13 amino acids long. Germline CDR1 LNHDA, CDR2 SQIVND (reference sequence).

This clonotype was observed many times. V usage is TRBV30 and J usage is TRBJ2-1, with 10 bases identical to TRBD1. The germline V gene has CDR1 GTSNPN and CDR2 SVGIG (reference sequence). The CDR3 totals 15 residues. The V gene end was trimmed by 1 base and the J gene end by 6 bases; junction bases not matched to a gene: 6. CDR3 in amino acids: CAWSAGTGVLNEQFF. CDR3 nucleotides: TGTGCCTGGAGTGCCGGGACAGGGGTCCTCAATGAGCAGTTCTTC.

Worth noting for this clonotype: This may stem from a read error, because a much larger clone lies one nucleotide away. The rearrangement joins TRBV5-4 to TRBJ2-7; D might be TRBD2 (5 bases). Germline CDR1 reads SGHNT; CDR2 reads YYREEE (reference sequence). Trimming removed 4 bases at V and 5 bases at J, with 22 bases between. The CDR3 has 16 residues. The chain's CDR3 is CASSTLPAGGLDEQYF. The CDR3 DNA reads as TGTGCCAGCAGCACCCTCCCGGCGGGCGGGCTTGACGAGCAGTACTTC.

This clonotype was counted a single time. This chain joins TRBV15 and TRBJ2-2; D not certain. Trimming pared 2 bases from V and 6 bases from J, leaving 13 bases between. The length of the CDR3 is 15 residues. Germline assignment: CDR1 LNHNV and CDR2 YYDKDF (reference sequence). The CDR3 bases are TGTGCCACCAGCAGACGTCCTGGGTCCCCCGGGGAGCTGTTTTTT. Translating it yields CATSRRPGSPGELFF.

This clonotype came up many times. This chain connects TRBV6-2 or TRBV6-3 to TRBJ2-7, with 9 bases lining up with TRBD2. Unmatched junction bases numbered 4, after V lost 7 bases and J lost 3 bases. The CDR3 covers 13 residues. CDR1 is MNHEY, CDR2 SVGEGT, per germline. The CDR3 protein is CASTWTSDYEQYF. The CDR3 DNA follows: TGTGCCAGCACCTGGACTAGCGACTACGAGCAGTACTTC.